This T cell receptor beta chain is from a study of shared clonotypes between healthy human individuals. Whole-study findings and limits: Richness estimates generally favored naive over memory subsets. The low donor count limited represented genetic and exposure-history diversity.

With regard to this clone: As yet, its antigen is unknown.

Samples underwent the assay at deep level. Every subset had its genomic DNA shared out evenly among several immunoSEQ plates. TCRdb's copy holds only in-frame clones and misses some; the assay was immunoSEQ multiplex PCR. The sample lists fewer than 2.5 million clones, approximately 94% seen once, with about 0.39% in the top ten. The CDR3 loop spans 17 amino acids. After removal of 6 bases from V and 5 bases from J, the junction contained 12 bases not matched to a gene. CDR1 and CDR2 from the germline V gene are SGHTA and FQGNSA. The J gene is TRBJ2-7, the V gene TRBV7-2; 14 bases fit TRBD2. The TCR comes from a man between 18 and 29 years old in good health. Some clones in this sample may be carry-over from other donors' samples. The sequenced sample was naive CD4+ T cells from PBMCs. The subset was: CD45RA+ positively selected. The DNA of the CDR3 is TGTGCCAGCAGAAACGCTGGGACTAGCGGGAGTGTAGACGAGCAGTACTTC. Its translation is CASRNAGTSGSVDEQYF.